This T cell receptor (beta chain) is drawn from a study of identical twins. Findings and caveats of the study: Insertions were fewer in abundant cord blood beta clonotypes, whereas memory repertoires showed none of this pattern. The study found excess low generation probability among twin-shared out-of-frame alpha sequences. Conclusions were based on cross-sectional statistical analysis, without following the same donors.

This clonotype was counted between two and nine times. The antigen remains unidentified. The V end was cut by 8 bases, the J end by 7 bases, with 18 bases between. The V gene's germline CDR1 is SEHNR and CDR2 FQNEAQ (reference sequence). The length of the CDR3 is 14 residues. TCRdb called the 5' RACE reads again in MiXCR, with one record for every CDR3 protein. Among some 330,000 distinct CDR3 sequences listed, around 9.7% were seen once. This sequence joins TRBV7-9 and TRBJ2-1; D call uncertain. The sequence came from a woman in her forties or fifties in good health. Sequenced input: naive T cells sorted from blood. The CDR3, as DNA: TGTGCCAGCCCTAAAAGACGCCGAACAAATGAGCAGTTCTTC. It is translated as CASPKRRRTNEQFF.